Below, 21 T cell receptor beta chains from the same sample are listed, as sequenced in a study of blood T cell repertoires in COVID-19. Measured with immunoSEQ multiplex PCR; TCRdb has only the in-frame clones, and not every one. The data contain around 270,000 clones, approximately 87% of them seen just once; the ten biggest clones take up roughly 2.5%. The sequenced sample was peripheral blood. The origin of the receptors is a woman in her fifties or sixties with acute or convalescent COVID-19.

The rearrangement joins TRBV7-8 to TRBJ2-5, with TRBD2 matching 9 bases. Germline V lookup: CDR1 SGHVS, CDR2 FQNEAQ. The CDR3 has 15 residues. J was trimmed by 4 bases and V by 3 bases; bases with no gene match: 6. The CDR3 here is CASSFLAGRGETQYF. CDR3 in DNA: TGTGCCAGCAGCTTCCTAGCGGGAAGAGGAGAGACCCAGTACTTC.

This clone was observed a single time. The genes are TRBV24-1 and TRBJ2-1, with a tentative D call TRBD2 (6 bases). The CDR3 runs to 14 residues. V lost 1 base, J lost 5 bases, and 8 bases lay in between. Germline V gene sequence: CDR1 KGHDR, CDR2 SFDVKD. CDR3 protein: CATSDFGGNNEQFF. CDR3 DNA sequence: TGTGCCACCAGTGATTTTGGGGGGAACAATGAGCAGTTCTTC.

The genes are TRBV19 and TRBJ1-3; D possibly corresponds to TRBD1 (5 bases). Trimming stripped 5 bases from V and 1 base from J, with 6 bases between. CDR1 and CDR2 (germline): LNHDA, SQIVND (reference sequence). This CDR3 is built from 13 residues. Here the CDR3 DNA reads TGTGCCAGTAGTGGACAATCTGGAAACACCATATATTTT. Translating it yields CASSGQSGNTIYF.

The J gene is TRBJ2-7, the V gene TRBV7-2; no clear D gene. Germline V gives CDR1 SGHTA, CDR2 FQGNSA. V lost 5 bases and J 4 bases, leaving 9 bases between the germline ends. CDR3 size: 12 residues. The CDR3 DNA reads as TGTGCCAGCAGCGAATCCGGGTACGAGCAGTACTTC. Translated: CASSESGYEQYF.

V usage is TRBV11-2 and J usage is TRBJ2-7, with D perhaps matching TRBD2 (7 bases). The ends were cut back, 5 bases at V and 2 bases at J, with 16 bases in the middle. Germline-derived CDR1 and CDR2 are SGHAT and FQNNGV. The CDR3 has 15 residues. CDR3 bases: TGTGCCAGCAGCCCCTTCGCCGGGGGGCCCTACGAGCAGTACTTC. Protein: CASSPFAGGPYEQYF.

The chain couples TRBV12-3 or TRBV12-4 to TRBJ1-5; no reliable D call. Deletions cut 3 bases from V and 11 bases from J, with 11 bases between. This CDR3 comprises 12 residues. In DNA form, the CDR3 reads TGTGCCAGCAGTTTCCGGGATGGGTCCCAGCATTTT. Translation: CASSFRDGSQHF.

In this sample, this clone turned up once. This chain joins TRBV28 and TRBJ1-3; maybe TRBD1 (6 bases). Germline V gene lookup returns CDR1 MDHEN and CDR2 SYDVKM. The CDR3 consists of 15 residues. Trimming cost V 6 bases and J 2 bases, with 14 bases left between them. For the CDR3, the DNA is TGTGCCAGCAGACAGGGAACTCGGCCTGGAAACACCATATATTTT. Amino acid sequence: CASRQGTRPGNTIYF. Combining the CDR3 with reference TRBV28 and TRBJ1-3 gives the whole variable domain DVKVTQSSRYLVKRTGEKVFLECVQDMDHENMFWYRQDPGLGLRLIYFSYDVKMKEKGDIPEGYSVSREKKERFSLILESASTNQTSMYLCASRQGTRPGNTIYFGEGSWLTVV.

The chain links TRBV7-3 to TRBJ2-3; TRBD2 matches 7 bases. CDR3 length equals 15 residues. Germline assignment: CDR1 SGHTA and CDR2 FQGTGA. The V segment lost 6 bases and the J segment 4 bases; nucleotides outside the gene matches: 10. CDR3 DNA: TGTGCCAGCAGACTCTCGGCGGGAGAGGCAGATACGCAGTATTTT. Residues: CASRLSAGEADTQYF. Looking up the rest from reference TRBV7-3 and TRBJ2-3 gives the full variable domain: GAGVSQTPSNKVTEKGKYVELRCDPISGHTALYWYRQSLGQGPEFLIYFQGTGAADDSGLPNDRFFAVRPEGSVSTLKIQRTERGDSAVYLCASRLSAGEADTQYFGPGTRLTVL.

CDR3 in DNA: TGTGCCAGCAGGCAGGGATACAATGAGCAGTTCTTC. Encoded protein: CASRQGYNEQFF. This rearrangement joins TRBV6-5 to TRBJ2-1, with D maybe TRBD1 (5 bases). The CDR3 is 12 residues long. Germline assignment: CDR1 MNHEY and CDR2 SVGAGI. The V and J ends lost 6 bases and 4 bases respectively, with 7 bases between them.

V is TRBV7-2 and J is TRBJ2-3; D may be TRBD1 (6 bases). The CDR3 is 15 amino acids. The V gene lost 5 bases and the J gene lost 1 base, with 13 bases spanning the gap. The germline CDR1 and CDR2 sequences are SGHTA and FQGNSA. CDR3 protein: CASSPRGQGTDTQYF. CDR3 nucleotides: TGTGCCAGCAGCCCCCGGGGACAAGGCACAGATACGCAGTATTTT.

J is TRBJ2-7 and V is TRBV21-1; whether TRBD1, the table's D call, matches the DNA was not checked. TRBV21-1 is assigned pseudogene status. The CDR3 is 17 residues long. The CDR3, as DNA: TGTGCCAGCAGCAAAGTTGGAAGGACAGGGGAGACCTACGAGCAGTACTTC. It codes for CASSKVGRTGETYEQYF.

The rearrangement joins TRBV28 to TRBJ1-5; D gene ambiguous. CDR1 and CDR2 from the germline V gene are MDHEN and SYDVKM. With 8 bases removed from V and 2 bases from J, the gap between germline ends came to 13 bases. CDR3 length equals 14 residues. The CDR3 DNA reads TGTGCCAGCCTTGGTGACGGGGGCAATCAGCCCCAGCATTTT. Protein product: CASLGDGGNQPQHF.

CDR3 sequence: CASSRGTPRGNTIYF. The CDR3, as DNA: TGTGCCAGCAGCCGAGGGACACCGAGGGGAAACACCATATATTTT. The chain uses TRBV28 and TRBJ1-3, with a possible D match to TRBD1 (6 bases). Germline CDR1 reads MDHEN; CDR2 reads SYDVKM. CDR3 size: 15 residues. Trimming stripped 6 bases from V and 4 bases from J, with 16 bases between.

This chain connects TRBV4-1 to TRBJ2-7; the D is unclear. Trimming took 0 bases from V and 2 from J, leaving 11 bases between them. This CDR3 comprises 15 residues. Germline V CDR1 and CDR2: MGHRA, YSYEKL. The chain's CDR3 is CASSQDPAGTYEQYF. DNA for the CDR3: TGCGCCAGCAGCCAAGATCCGGCAGGAACCTACGAGCAGTACTTC.

V is TRBV28 and J is TRBJ1-2, with D unclear. V lost 5 bases, J lost 0 bases, and 13 bases lay in between. This CDR3 has 15 residues. Germline-derived CDR1 and CDR2 are MDHEN and SYDVKM. The CDR3 reads CASSLGLGANYGYTF. CDR3 DNA: TGTGCCAGCAGTCTCGGACTGGGAGCTAACTATGGCTACACCTTC.

The V and J genes are TRBV4-3 and TRBJ1-3; 7 bases are a match to TRBD1. The junction had 4 bases not matched to a gene; V was cut back by 2 bases and J by 3 bases. The CDR3 is made up of 15 amino acids. Germline lookup yields CDR1 LGHNA and CDR2 YSLEER. The CDR3 DNA reads as TGCGCCAGCAGCCAAAACAGGGGAGGTGGAAACACCATATATTTT. Translated: CASSQNRGGGNTIYF.

The chain is built from TRBV2 and TRBJ2-1; 8 bases match TRBD2. The J segment lost 5 bases and the V segment lost 5 bases, leaving 8 bases of the junction unmatched. The CDR3 consists of 15 residues. Germline CDR1 and CDR2: SNHLY and FYNNEI. The CDR3: CASSPLGLVDNEQFF. The CDR3 region has the DNA TGTGCCAGCAGTCCCTTGGGACTAGTGGACAATGAGCAGTTCTTC. Drawing the rest from reference TRBV2 and TRBJ2-1, the complete variable domain is EPEVTQTPSHQVTQMGQEVILRCVPISNHLYFYWYRQILGQKVEFLVSFYNNEISEKSEIFDDQFSVERPDGSNFTLKIRSTKLEDSAMYFCASSPLGLVDNEQFFGPGTRLTVL.

The chain combines TRBV5-1 with TRBJ2-1; weak D call: TRBD2 (5 bases). From germline, CDR1 is SGHRS and CDR2 YFSETQ. V dropped 0 bases and J dropped 0 bases, with 7 bases sitting between them. There are 15 residues in the CDR3. DNA for the CDR3: TGCGCCAGCAGCTTGGAAGGGAGCTCCTACAATGAGCAGTTCTTC. It specifies CASSLEGSSYNEQFF.

This CDR3 is CASSIASGNEQFF. CDR3 nucleotide sequence: TGTGCCAGTAGTATAGCTAGCGGAAATGAGCAGTTCTTC. This chain links TRBV19 with TRBJ2-1, with 7 nucleotides matching TRBD2. With V trimmed by 1 base and J by 7 bases, 1 base remained unmatched. The germline CDR1 and CDR2 sequences are LNHDA and SQIVND (reference sequence). The CDR3 has 13 residues.

This chain joins TRBV27 and TRBJ2-7; possible D gene TRBD1, 5 bases. Deletions cut 4 bases from V and 3 bases from J, with 10 bases between. There are 13 residues in the CDR3. Germline CDR1 and CDR2: MNHEY and SMNVEV (reference sequence). The CDR3: CASSYRPLYEQYF. CDR3 DNA sequence: TGTGCCAGCAGTTACAGGCCTCTCTACGAGCAGTACTTC.

V and J are TRBV9 and TRBJ1-6; TRBD1 matches at 8 bases. Germline lookup yields CDR1 SGDLS and CDR2 YYNGEE. The CDR3 is made up of 15 amino acids. The ends lost 0 bases at V and 7 bases at J; junction bases unmatched: 3. The CDR3 DNA is TGTGCCAGCAGCGTAGACAGGGGGGAGAATTCACCCCTCCACTTT. Amino acids: CASSVDRGENSPLHF.